Here is one TCR beta chain with its context. Its antigen is still unknown. The protocol was immunoSEQ multiplex PCR, while the TCRdb copy is restricted to in-frame clones and leaves out a portion. The sample lists roughly 18,000 clones, 65% to 85% occurring once. The sample comes from a study of neoadjuvant nivolumab and ipilimumab in lung cancer. Looking at the study overall: Nivolumab 3 mg/kg was given days 1, 15 and 29, plus ipilimumab 1 mg/kg day 1 in combination.

J was trimmed by 3 bases and V by 4 bases; bases with no gene match: 6. Looked up from germline, CDR1 is SGHDT and CDR2 is YYEEEE. The CDR3 covers 14 residues. General study findings and limits: Only two of four nivolumab-treated tumors gained richness and clonality by surgery.

V gene TRBV5-6 combines with J gene TRBJ2-7; 8 bases match TRBD1. The sample consisted of tumor tissue, taken after neoadjuvant nivolumab, alone or with ipilimumab, at or shortly before surgery. The origin of this receptor is an adult with non-small cell lung cancer. This CDR3 reads CASSLDRGLYEQYF. In nucleotides, the CDR3 is TGTGCCAGCAGCCTTGACAGGGGCCTCTACGAGCAGTACTTC.